This TCR beta chain came from a study of cytomegalovirus exposure and HLA in healthy donors (dated by TCRdb to about 2017). Regarding the complete study: An earlier analysis of approximately 590 of the donors reported about 290 Gb of sequence data and 117 million unique TCR beta sequences from about 179 million T cells. Because of strong linkage in the cohort, four or five DR-DQ haplotypes were treated as single units for association and clustering. Among some 400 genotyped donors of the cohort, an average of around 220,000 unique TCR beta nucleotide sequences was sequenced per donor, of which about 18% were non-productive. The number of typed donors differed by locus: about 629-630 for A, B, C, DRB1 and DQB1; approximately 540 for DQA1; 606 for DPA1; and 400 to 480 for DPB1. Both class I and class II loci were covered by HLA typing, at four-digit resolution. In addition to the first cohort of 666 subjects, a separate validation cohort of under 150 different subjects was used. The study combined high-throughput TCR immunosequencing, statistical association of individual TCRs with disease status, and machine learning to predict cytomegalovirus infection status. Every discovery cohort repertoire had been produced on one sequencing platform. Of the roughly 410 genotyped donors, 75% to 85% were placed in the genetic ancestry cluster associated with self-reported Caucasian donors. An earlier analysis of some 500 of the donors applied high-throughput TCR beta sequencing to assess whether each TCR beta V gene segment acted as functional or pseudogenic. Donor age, sex, ethnicity and CMV serostatus were compiled together with the repertoire data. The study profiled the T cell repertoires of about 720 subjects by immunosequencing and related them to cytomegalovirus serostatus. Rather than using new phenotypic data, the later analysis identified candidate immune exposures from TCR beta sequences and from how often those sequences occurred across donors. Genome-wide SNP genotypes for about 65% of the 666 donors were used in a later genetic analysis, which treated that subset as a discovery cohort. Roughly 300 gigabases of sequencing data and 70 million to 85 million unique TCR sequences were included in an early release covering around 650 HLA-typed donors. The study aimed to test whether cataloging public T cell receptors could reveal signatures of past pathogen exposure. A later analysis re-examined previously published TCR beta repertoires from just over 650 donors and added high-resolution HLA genotyping to investigate patterns of TCR occurrence.

General study outcomes and caveats: V-gene and J-gene trimming of TCR beta chains was associated with a missense DCLRE1C variant in a later genetic analysis, and the association was replicated in an independent cohort. Correlated functional status among segregating V segments might reflect linkage disequilibrium, but an unknown experimental factor could not be ruled out. The only immune exposure information available for the cohort was CMV serostatus. The authors suggested that the approach could potentially be extended to other disease states and immunological phenotypes. A later analysis found that most CMV-associated TCR beta chains appeared HLA-restricted, with HLA associations seemingly driven largely by CMV exposure. Assigning TCR associations to individual alleles was difficult when HLA alleles, especially DR and DQ, strongly co-occurred. Only TCR beta chains were sequenced in this cohort, and the absence of alpha or paired-chain data limited detectable features. A further reported finding was that TCR beta sequences accurately predicted the HLA-A and HLA-B alleles for most subjects in the first cohort. According to a later analysis, parvovirus B19, influenza, CMV and Epstein-Barr virus appeared linked to several top co-occurrence clusters. According to a later analysis, TCR association rates differed among HLA loci, with DRB1 alleles showing the most associated TCRs and HLA-C alleles showing the fewest. The sequencing pipeline was judged likely to have produced a cluster of highly shared sequence variants as a technical artifact. Some IMGT-functional V segments, including TRBV6-2 and TRBV6-3, could not be told apart with the 87-base-pair reads, so those segments were excluded. Specific HLA alleles were associated with more than 15,000 TCR beta sequences at a false discovery rate of 0.05 in a later analysis. An earlier analysis of roughly 570 of the donors showed that most TCR beta V segments appeared in productive rearrangements either about 87% or about 30% of the time, which broadly matched IMGT annotations. Because counts were too low, 15 or so rarely observed V segments, including chromosome 9 orphons, were excluded from the earlier analysis of several hundred of the donors. Cytomegalovirus status was reported to be diagnosed by the classifier with high specificity and sensitivity in both the original and validation cohorts. HLA typing was unavailable for some donors at each locus, so association tests used only the typed subset. Roughly uniform sequencing depth across donors was assumed in presence/absence analyses, although this assumption may not hold. Three of the identified cytomegalovirus-associated TCR beta chains were confirmed in vitro to be specific for cytomegalovirus antigens. The study listed 150 to 200 TCR beta chains as associated with cytomegalovirus. In a later analysis, HLA-associated TCR beta chains showed more clonal expansion and lower generation probabilities than non-associated chains that were equally common. While some public TCRs were present in many individuals, most TCR sequences turned up only very rarely across donors. In a later genetic analysis, fewer N-insertions in productive TCRs were reported among donors in an Asian-associated ancestry cluster than the approximately 710-donor mean.

Library method: the immunoSEQ multiplex PCR assay. The multiplex PCR relied on a mix of 60 forward primers for TCR Vbeta segments and 13 reverse primers for TCR Jbeta segments. A multiplex PCR assay on genomic DNA amplified the CDR3 region of rearranged TCR beta genes. On the Illumina HiSeq System, the amplified TCR beta libraries were sequenced as 87-base-pair reads. In the authors' own workflow: A later analysis tallied 70 million to 100 million unique TCR beta chains across the approximately 670 repertoires, and 10 million to 11 million of those chains were shared by two or more donors. Raw reads were error-corrected and collapsed into unique sequences with a nearest-neighbor algorithm that merged closely related sequences to remove PCR and sequencing errors. To assign V, D and J gene segments, CDR3 sequences were aligned to IMGT reference sequences. For a sequence to be retained, a match of at least six nucleotides to both a V gene segment and a J gene segment was required. Rearrangements were classified as productive when the CDR3 lacked stop codons and remained in frame with V and J, and all other rearrangements were classified as non-productive. Following IMGT convention, CDR3 was defined as the stretch from the second conserved V-encoded cysteine up to the conserved J-encoded phenylalanine. Sequences without an unambiguous match to a single V gene segment were excluded from the earlier analysis of about 600 of the donors. In an earlier analysis of some 590 of the donors, V segments were called functional above 56.7% productive rearrangements and were called segregating when the between-donor standard deviation exceeded 5%. A statistical classification framework was built to diagnose cytomegalovirus status from the catalog of TCR beta chain sequences. In a later analysis, V and J genes were assigned by comparing TCR nucleotide sequences against IMGT/GENE-DB human TR gene sequences. The TCRdist pipeline was used in a later analysis to assign CDR3 sequences and most-parsimonious VDJ recombination scenarios. A later analysis defined each TCR beta chain by its CDR3 amino acid sequence plus V-gene family, and excluded reads lacking a unique V-gene family. In a later analysis, fewer than 650 highly shared, low-generation-probability nucleotide sequences were removed to address suspected cross-contamination and a sequencing artifact. In a later analysis, a clonal expansion index for each public chain was calculated from normalized within-repertoire ranks of inferred template counts. Generation probabilities in a later analysis came from a VDJ recombination model fitted to out-of-frame rearrangements, and those results were checked against IGoR. A later analysis scored TCR-TCR, TCR-HLA and TCR-CMV co-occurrence with hypergeometric tests, applying a repertoire-size bias correction to TCR pairs. In a later analysis, false discovery rates were estimated by permuting HLA or CMV assignments 20 times. In a later analysis, co-occurring TCRs were grouped using DBSCAN, and TCRdist sequence similarity was added for clustering within HLA-allele-positive subsets. For co-occurrence clustering, repertoires with fewer than 30,000 or more than 120,000 public chains were excluded, along with a handful of repertoires with anomalous nucleotide sharing. This is the immuneACCESS table as TCRdb keeps it, with only in-frame sequences that have V and J called. A part of the clones is gone; compared with another copy, unresolved V genes explain less than half, and the rest is unexplained. The DNA was the basis for D and trimming; V, J and clone size are from that table. Within this sample are 65,000 to 90,000 clones, with 86% of them counted one time only. Roughly 2% of the sample is taken by the ten largest.

The CDR3 runs 15 residues from the cysteine to the phenylalanine. The entry retains the CDR3 DNA only, 45 bases that are in frame from base 1. V gives up 0 bases and J gives up 6 bases, and the segment between their germline ends measures 11 bases. CDR1 LNHNV and CDR2 YYDKDF are derived from the germline V gene (reference sequence). Comment on this clone: The antigen it binds to is not known. The input lacks base qualities; no much larger clone sits a single base away.

The cohort comprised some 680 healthy bone marrow donors. At the time of sampling, all cohort members were nominally healthy, though unrecorded immune exposures were likely present. The donor was CMV seronegative and belonged to the group of 350 to 400 seronegative cohort members. A peripheral blood sample was provided by each donor, and peripheral blood mononuclear cells were used for TCR beta sequencing. The Qiagen DNeasy Blood Extraction Kit was used to extract genomic DNA from the blood cell samples. The rearrangement joined TRBV15 to TRBJ2-2, with a weak D call of TRBD2 (6 bases match). The sample comprised PBMCs. The clonotype comes from a woman in her thirties in good health and CMV-seronegative. The CDR3 amino acid sequence is: CATSRDKAGAGELFF. The DNA sequence reads TGTGCCACCAGCAGAGATAAAGCGGGTGCCGGGGAGCTGTTTTTT.